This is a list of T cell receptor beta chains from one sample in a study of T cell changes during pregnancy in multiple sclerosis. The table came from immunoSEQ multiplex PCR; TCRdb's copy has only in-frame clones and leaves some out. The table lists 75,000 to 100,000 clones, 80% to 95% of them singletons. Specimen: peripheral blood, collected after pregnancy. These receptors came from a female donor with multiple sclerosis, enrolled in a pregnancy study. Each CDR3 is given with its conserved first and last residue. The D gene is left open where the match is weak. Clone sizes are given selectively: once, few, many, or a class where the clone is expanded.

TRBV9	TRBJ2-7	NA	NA	CASSRGAAAEQYF	TGTGCCAGCAGCCGGGGGGCGGCCGCCGAGCAGTACTTC
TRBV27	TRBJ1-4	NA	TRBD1	CATRGTGGSEKLFF	TGTGCCACCAGGGGGACAGGGGGGTCCGAAAAACTGTTTTTT
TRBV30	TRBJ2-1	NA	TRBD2	CAWEVGLASSYNEQFF	TGTGCCTGGGAGGTGGGACTAGCGTCCTCCTACAATGAGCAGTTCTTC
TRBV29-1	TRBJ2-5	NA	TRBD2	CSVSGTSGRETQYF	TGCAGCGTCTCCGGGACTAGCGGGAGAGAGACCCAGTACTTC
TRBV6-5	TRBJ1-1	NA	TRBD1	CASRTGSLNTEAFF	TGTGCCAGCAGGACAGGGTCCCTTAACACTGAAGCTTTCTTT
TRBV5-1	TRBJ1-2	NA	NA	CASRMAVFGVGYTF	TGCGCCAGCAGGATGGCCGTCTTCGGGGTCGGCTACACCTTC
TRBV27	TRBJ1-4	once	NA	CASSFMFYSHNEKLFF	TGTGCCAGCAGTTTTATGTTTTACAGCCATAATGAAAAACTGTTTTTT
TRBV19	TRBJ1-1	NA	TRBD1	CASSSGQGDTEAFF	TGTGCCAGTAGTAGCGGACAGGGGGACACTGAAGCTTTCTTT
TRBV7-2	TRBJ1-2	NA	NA	CASSLGPDTTTNYGYTF	TGTGCCAGCAGCTTAGGCCCTGACACAACGACTAACTATGGCTACACCTTC
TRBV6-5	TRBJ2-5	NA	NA	CASSVQGNPGTQYF	TGTGCCAGCAGTGTACAGGGCAACCCTGGGACCCAGTACTTC
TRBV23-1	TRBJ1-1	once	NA	CASSQFIHQGPTEAFF	TGCGCCAGCAGCCAATTTATACACCAGGGGCCCACTGAAGCTTTCTTT
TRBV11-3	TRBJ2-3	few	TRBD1	CASSRRTGLGTDTQYF	TGTGCCAGCAGCCGCCGGACAGGGCTGGGCACAGATACGCAGTATTTT
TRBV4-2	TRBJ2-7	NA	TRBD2	CASSPGGREEQYF	TGTGCCAGCAGCCCCGGCGGGCGGGAGGAGCAGTACTTC
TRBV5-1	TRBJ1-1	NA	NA	CASSWSRGETEAFF	TGCGCCAGCAGCTGGTCGCGGGGTGAGACTGAAGCTTTCTTT
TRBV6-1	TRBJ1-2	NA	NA	CASRGEGDYGYTF	TGTGCCAGCAGGGGAGAGGGGGACTATGGCTACACCTTC
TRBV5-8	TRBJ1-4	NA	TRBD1	CASSPGTGEEKLFF	TGTGCCAGCAGCCCCGGGACAGGGGAAGAAAAACTGTTTTTT
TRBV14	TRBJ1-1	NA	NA	CASSYGLNTEAFF	TGTGCCAGCAGCTACGGGTTGAACACTGAAGCTTTCTTT
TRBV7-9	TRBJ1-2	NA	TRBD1	CASSLVGTGAGYTF	TGTGCCAGCAGCTTAGTAGGTACAGGGGCCGGCTACACCTTC
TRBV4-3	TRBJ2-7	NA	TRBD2	CASSHRSVRQRGTSYEQYF	TGCGCCAGCAGCCATCGATCCGTTCGTCAGCGGGGGACCTCCTACGAGCAGTACTTC
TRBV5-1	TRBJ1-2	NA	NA	CASSLAPLGGNNYGYTF	TGCGCCAGCAGCTTGGCCCCGCTCGGGGGGAACAACTATGGCTACACCTTC
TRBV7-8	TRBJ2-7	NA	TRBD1	CASSPGTGTYEQYF	TGTGCCAGCAGTCCCGGGACAGGGACTTACGAGCAGTACTTC
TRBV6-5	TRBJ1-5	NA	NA	CASSSLTGQPQHF	TGTGCCAGCAGTTCCCTCACTGGTCAGCCCCAGCATTTT
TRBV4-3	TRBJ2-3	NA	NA	CASSQDLDSGTQYF	TGCGCCAGCAGCCAAGACCTCGACTCCGGTACGCAGTATTTT
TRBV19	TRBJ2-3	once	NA	CASSMQGTDTQYF	TGTGCCAGTAGTATGCAGGGCACAGATACGCAGTATTTT
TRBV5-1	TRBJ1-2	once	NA	CASSLRGANYGYTF	TGCGCCAGCAGCTTGCGGGGAGCTAACTATGGCTACACCTTC
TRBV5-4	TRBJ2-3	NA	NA	CASSVRASTDTQYF	TGTGCCAGCAGCGTGCGGGCTAGCACAGATACGCAGTATTTT
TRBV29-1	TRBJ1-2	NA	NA	CSAEKGGYGYTF	TGCAGCGCCGAGAAAGGGGGCTATGGCTACACCTTC
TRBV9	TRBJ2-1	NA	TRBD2	CASSASGGSYNEQFF	TGTGCCAGCAGCGCTAGCGGGGGTTCCTACAATGAGCAGTTCTTC
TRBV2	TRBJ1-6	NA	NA	CASRQTGFGAPLHF	TGTGCCAGCAGACAGACAGGTTTCGGGGCGCCCCTCCACTTT
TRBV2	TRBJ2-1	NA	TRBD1	CASSDGTGGSYNEQFF	TGTGCCAGCAGTGATGGGACAGGGGGCTCCTACAATGAGCAGTTCTTC
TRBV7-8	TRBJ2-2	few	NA	CASSLGYGSSVRGTGELFF	TGTGCCAGCAGCTTAGGTTACGGTTCGTCCGTTCGGGGCACCGGGGAGCTGTTTTTT
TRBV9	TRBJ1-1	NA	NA	CASSVSLNTEAFF	TGTGCCAGCAGCGTATCTTTGAACACTGAAGCTTTCTTT
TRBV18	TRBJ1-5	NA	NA	CASSLDSGNQPQHF	TGTGCCAGCTCACTGGACAGCGGAAATCAGCCCCAGCATTTT
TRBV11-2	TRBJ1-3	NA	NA	CASSLGGGAGNTIYF	TGTGCCAGCAGCTTAGGCGGGGGGGCTGGAAACACCATATATTTT
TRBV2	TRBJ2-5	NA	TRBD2	CASSEGTSGGETQYF	TGTGCCAGCAGTGAAGGGACTAGCGGGGGGGAGACCCAGTACTTC
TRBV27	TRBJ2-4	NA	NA	CASSTSKNIQYF	TGTGCCAGCAGCACTAGTAAAAACATTCAGTACTTC
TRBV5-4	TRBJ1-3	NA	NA	CASSLGGSPPSGNTIYF	TGTGCCAGCAGCTTGGGGGGCAGTCCCCCCTCTGGAAACACCATATATTTT
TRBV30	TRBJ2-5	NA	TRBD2	CAWSATRTSGGQETQYF	TGTGCCTGGAGTGCAACAAGGACTAGCGGGGGCCAAGAGACCCAGTACTTC
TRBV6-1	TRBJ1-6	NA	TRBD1	CASSAGTGFSPLHF	TGTGCCAGCAGTGCCGGGACAGGGTTTTCACCCCTCCACTTT
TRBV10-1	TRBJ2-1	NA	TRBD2	CASRGSGSYNEQFF	TGCGCCAGCAGGGGTAGCGGGTCCTACAATGAGCAGTTCTTC
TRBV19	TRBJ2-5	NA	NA	CASSISRGTTQETQYF	TGTGCCAGTAGTATTAGTCGTGGGACAACCCAAGAGACCCAGTACTTC
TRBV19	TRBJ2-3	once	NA	CASSSSSGSTDTQYF	TGTGCCAGTAGCTCGAGTAGCGGAAGCACAGATACGCAGTATTTT
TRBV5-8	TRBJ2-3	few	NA	CASSLQGGDTDTQYF	TGTGCCAGCAGCTTACAGGGGGGGGACACAGATACGCAGTATTTT
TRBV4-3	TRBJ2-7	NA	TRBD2	CASSRGTSDGEQYF	TGCGCCAGCAGCCGTGGGACTAGCGATGGGGAGCAGTACTTC